This TCR beta chain is drawn from a study of T cells after yellow fever vaccination. This clonotype has at least ten counts. The antigen is undetermined. TCRdb ran MiXCR on the 5' RACE reads and lists one entry per CDR3 protein. The sample includes over 300,000 distinct CDR3 sequences, 4.1% seen only once; the top ten take around 24%. Overall study results and limits: At around 96% for CD4 and roughly 87% for CD8, most primary-vaccination clones showed up again after the booster.

V was clipped by 1 base and J by 6 bases, with 17 bases between them. Germline-derived CDR1 and CDR2 are SGHRS and YFSETQ. CDR3 length: 15 amino acids. The rearrangement joins TRBV5-1 to TRBJ2-7; perhaps D is TRBD1 or TRBD2 (5 bases each). The sequence was collected from a man between 18 and 29 years old who received the YFV17D yellow fever vaccine. The sequenced sample was PBMCs, obtained 5 days after the yellow fever booster vaccination. The DNA for the CDR3 is TGCGCCAGCAGCTTGCCAACCGGGACCGGCTCCGAGCAGTACTTC. It yields the protein CASSLPTGTGSEQYF.